Below, 5 T cell receptor beta chains from the same sample are listed, as sequenced in a study of tumor-infiltrating lymphocytes in localized non-small cell lung cancer (dated by TCRdb to 2020 to 2023). Libraries were built with the immunoSEQ multiplex PCR assay. Here the immuneACCESS table is served through TCRdb, limited to in-frame sequences with V and J called. Missing clones are a known gap in these copies; in checked studies unresolved V genes cover under half, and the rest lacks a known reason. In all, the sample holds about 11,000 clones, and approximately 83% of those were seen once. 7% to 9.5% of the sample belongs to the ten largest clones. What was sequenced was uninvolved lung tissue not adjacent to the tumor. The receptors here all came from a human donor with non-small cell lung cancer.

V gene TRBV6-5 combines with J gene TRBJ1-1; 11 positions match TRBD1. With V trimmed by 4 bases and J by 4 bases, 5 bases remained unmatched. Germline V gives CDR1 MNHEY, CDR2 SVGAGI. CDR3 length: 15 residues. As DNA, the CDR3 is TGTGCCAGCAGTTGGACAGGGGGCGAGAGCACTGAAGCTTTCTTT. Translation: CASSWTGGESTEAFF.

The chain uses TRBV10-3 and TRBJ2-5, with D maybe TRBD2 (5 bases). This CDR3 has 14 residues. The ends were cut back, 3 bases at V and 5 bases at J, with 13 bases in the middle. Germline V lookup: CDR1 ENHRY, CDR2 SYGVKD. The CDR3: CAISDSGYSETQYF. CDR3 bases: TGTGCCATCAGTGACTCGGGGTATTCGGAGACCCAGTACTTC.

The genes are TRBV2 and TRBJ2-3; TRBD2 matches at 16 bases. There are 18 residues in the CDR3. Looked up from germline, CDR1 is SNHLY and CDR2 is FYNNEI. V trimming: 3 bases; J trimming: 8 bases; junction bases outside the gene matches: 11. In DNA form, the CDR3 reads TGTGCCAGCAGTGAGGTGGTGGGACTAGCGGGGGGGCTGAGTACGCAGTATTTT. Its protein is CASSEVVGLAGGLSTQYF. The full variable domain, in which reference TRBV2 and TRBJ2-3 provide the parts outside the CDR3, is EPEVTQTPSHQVTQMGQEVILRCVPISNHLYFYWYRQILGQKVEFLVSFYNNEISEKSEIFDDQFSVERPDGSNFTLKIRSTKLEDSAMYFCASSEVVGLAGGLSTQYFGPGTRLTVL.

J is TRBJ1-6 and V is TRBV30, with 9 bases identical to TRBD1. J lost 10 bases, V lost 3 bases, and 7 bases had no gene match. The CDR3 runs 14 residues. Germline assignment: CDR1 GTSNPN and CDR2 SVGIG (reference sequence). CDR3 region: CAWRLKTGGSPLHF. The CDR3 region has the DNA TGTGCCTGGAGACTAAAAACAGGGGGCTCACCCCTCCACTTT.

The rearrangement joins TRBV18 to TRBJ2-1, with no clear D. The CDR3 is made up of 13 amino acids. CDR1 and CDR2 from the germline V gene are KGHSH and LQKENI. Deletions cut 2 bases from V and 8 bases from J, with 10 bases between. The CDR3 DNA reads as TGTGCCAGCTCACCAAAGGGTCCCGATGAGCAGTTCTTC. Its translation is CASSPKGPDEQFF. Full variable domain (outside the CDR3, taken from reference TRBV18 and TRBJ2-1): NAGVMQNPRHLVRRRGQEARLRCSPMKGHSHVYWYRQLPEEGLKFMVYLQKENIIDESGMPKERFSAEFPKEGPSILRIQQVVRGDSAAYFCASSPKGPDEQFFGPGTRLTVL.